This T cell receptor beta chain was sequenced during a study of blood T cell repertoires in COVID-19. Study-level information: T cells, B-cell-depleted T cells, or PBMCs provided the cDNA or gDNA that served as material.

CDR3 length: 14 residues. The V gene lost 0 bases and the J gene lost 5 bases, with 7 bases spanning the gap. CDR1 and CDR2 from the germline V gene are LGHDT and YNNKEL (reference sequence). The repertoire was sequenced with immunoSEQ multiplex PCR; TCRdb's copy has only in-frame clones and lacks some. The data contain over 100,000 clones, around 82% of them singletons. The sequenced sample was peripheral blood. The TCR comes from a human donor in a cohort sampled during active or convalescent COVID-19. The chain employs TRBV3-1 (or the pseudogene TRBV3-2) and TRBJ2-2; D is uncertain. The DNA for the CDR3 is TGTGCCAGCAGCCAAGAAGCCCGAACCGGGGAGCTGTTTTTT. Amino acid sequence: CASSQEARTGELFF.